Listed here are 12 T cell receptor beta chains from one sample, sequenced in a study of blood T cells in healthy people across ages. Primers used in a second PCR of about 6 to 11 cycles were a sample-barcoded 5' primer and a J-beta primer mix. TCRdb used MiXCR to reprocess the 5' RACE reads, holding one entry per CDR3 protein. The sample gives around 800,000 distinct CDR3 sequences, about 26% of which show up once; less than 3.5% is in the top ten. This sample was shared with a second study, whose subject was T cells of mothers and their children.

Input material: blood. All receptors come from a boy younger than 18 in good health.

J is TRBJ2-2 and V is TRBV4-1, with TRBD2 matching over 12 bases. Germline-derived CDR1 and CDR2 are MGHRA and YSYEKL. V was pared by 1 base and J by 1 base, with 10 bases of the junction left unmatched. The CDR3 contains 20 residues. The CDR3 DNA reads TGCGCCAGCAGCCAAGGTTCTCTACTAGCGGGGGGCCGGAACACCGGGGAGCTGTTTTTT. It specifies CASSQGSLLAGGRNTGELFF.

The J gene is TRBJ2-7, the V gene TRBV6-6; D is perhaps TRBD2 (6 bases). The CDR3 loop spans 12 amino acids. Per the germline V gene, CDR1 is MNHNY and CDR2 is SVGAGI (reference sequence). The ends were cut back, 6 bases at V and 7 bases at J, with 13 bases in the middle. CDR3 sequence reads: CASSHRSGEQYF. Written as DNA, the CDR3 is TGTGCCAGCAGCCACCGGAGCGGGGAGCAGTACTTC.

This chain links TRBV6-6 with TRBJ1-1, with D perhaps TRBD1 (6 bases). Germline CDR1 and CDR2: MNHNY and SVGAGI (reference sequence). Trimming removed 7 bases from V and 0 bases from J, with 12 bases in between. The CDR3 has 14 amino acids. CDR3 nucleotide sequence: TGTGCCAGCAAAAGGACAGACCTGAACACTGAAGCTTTCTTT. Translating gives CASKRTDLNTEAFF.

In the case of this clonotype: A read error may account for a junction end that differs from germline. V and J are TRBV20-1 and TRBJ2-1; a possible D gene is TRBD2 (5 bases). The CDR3 runs to 16 residues. The germline gives CDR1 DFQATT, CDR2 SNEGSKA (reference sequence). CDR3 region: CSADESSWDRDNEQFF. CDR3 nucleotides: TGTAGTGCTGACGAGTCTAGCTGGGATAGGGACAATGAGCAGTTCTTC.

There are a few counts of this clonotype. The chain is built from TRBV12-5 and TRBJ2-5; 7 bases agree with TRBD1. Per the germline V gene, CDR1 is LGHNT and CDR2 is FRNRAP. The CDR3 is 16 residues long. Trimming removed 6 bases from V and 0 bases from J; junction bases left unmatched: 10. The CDR3: CASGQQGNPHQETQYF. The CDR3 nucleotides read TGTGCTAGTGGCCAACAGGGGAACCCACACCAAGAGACCCAGTACTTC.

This clonotype was counted only a few times. This sequence joins TRBV28 and TRBJ2-1; 15 nucleotides agree with TRBD2. The assigned J gene may be wrong: the sequence end matches TRBJ2-5 better. Germline V gives CDR1 MDHEN, CDR2 SYDVKM. CDR3 size: 18 residues. CDR3: CASSFGLAGGPMGETQYF. The CDR3 DNA sequence: TGTGCCAGCAGTTTTGGACTAGCGGGGGGGCCGATGGGGGAGACCCAGTACTTC.

Only a few counts were recorded for this clonotype. The genes are TRBV5-1 and TRBJ2-5; TRBD1 matches at 7 bases. CDR1 is SGHRS and CDR2 is YFSETQ in the germline V gene. Losses at the gene ends were 1 base for V and 3 bases for J; bases not matched to a gene: 3. The CDR3 is made up of 14 amino acids. CDR3 sequence (DNA): TGCGCCAGCAGCTTGCAGGGGGTTGAAGAGACCCAGTACTTC. This sequence encodes CASSLQGVEETQYF. Looking up the rest from reference TRBV5-1 and TRBJ2-5 gives the full variable domain: KAGVTQTPRYLIKTRGQQVTLSCSPISGHRSVSWYQQTPGQGLQFLFEYFSETQRNKGNFPGRFSGRQFSNSRSEMNVSTLELGDSALYLCASSLQGVEETQYFGPGTRLLVL.

This clonotype was observed a handful of times. The chain has TRBV20-1 and TRBJ2-1; D uncertain. V was pared by 3 bases and J by 6 bases, with 18 bases between. CDR3 length: 15 residues. Germline V gives CDR1 DFQATT, CDR2 SNEGSKA (reference sequence). The CDR3 region is CSARDPGSTLNEQFF. DNA of the CDR3: TGCAGTGCTAGGGACCCCGGCTCGACCCTCAATGAGCAGTTCTTC.

In this sample, this clonotype turned up many times. The rearrangement joins TRBV2 to TRBJ2-5; TRBD2 agrees at 7 bases. The CDR3 runs 13 residues. The germline V gene encodes CDR1 SNHLY and CDR2 FYNNEI. After removal of 6 bases from V and 5 bases from J, the junction contained 6 bases not matched to a gene. CDR3 in amino acids: CASRGPAGETQYF. In nucleotides, the CDR3 is TGTGCCAGCAGGGGACCAGCGGGGGAGACCCAGTACTTC.

V gene TRBV2 combines with J gene TRBJ2-4, with 13 bases identical to TRBD2. Trimming at V came to 5 bases and at J to 8 bases, leaving 12 bases not matched to a gene. The germline V gene has CDR1 SNHLY and CDR2 FYNNEI. The CDR3 is made up of 17 amino acids. This chain's CDR3 is CASSLTSGGLGWDIQYF. The CDR3 DNA reads as TGTGCCAGCAGTTTGACTAGCGGGGGGCTCGGCTGGGACATTCAGTACTTC.

The genes are TRBV6-5 and TRBJ2-1, with 7 bases lining up with TRBD2. In germline, CDR1 is MNHEY, CDR2 SVGAGI. V lost 2 bases to trimming and J lost 1 base; unmatched junction nucleotides: 11. The CDR3 runs to 18 residues. This chain's CDR3 is CASSYGRRGGLSYNEQFF. The CDR3 region has the DNA TGTGCCAGCAGTTACGGTCGGCGCGGGGGACTATCCTACAATGAGCAGTTCTTC.

The chain employs TRBV5-1 and TRBJ2-1; D is undetermined. V was shortened by 2 bases and J by 0 bases, with 12 bases between the two germline ends. Germline-derived CDR1 and CDR2 are SGHRS and YFSETQ. The CDR3 covers 16 residues. CDR3 sequence reads: CASSLAGFNSYNEQFF. The CDR3 nucleotides are TGCGCCAGCAGCTTAGCCGGATTCAACTCCTACAATGAGCAGTTCTTC. Full variable domain (remainder filled in from reference TRBV5-1 and TRBJ2-1): KAGVTQTPRYLIKTRGQQVTLSCSPISGHRSVSWYQQTPGQGLQFLFEYFSETQRNKGNFPGRFSGRQFSNSRSEMNVSTLELGDSALYLCASSLAGFNSYNEQFFGPGTRLTVL.